This T cell receptor beta chain was observed in a study of graft-versus-host responses after intestinal transplantation. Study-wide results and caveats: Within allografts, high graft-versus-host to host-versus-graft clonal ratios were seen among patients with graft-donor T cell macrochimerism.

Clones were sequenced by immunoSEQ multiplex PCR, and TCRdb holds only the in-frame ones, with some missing. This table has around 100,000 clones, approximately 92% appearing once. Germline-derived CDR1 and CDR2 are SGHKS and YYEKEE (reference sequence). V lost 3 bases, J lost 4 bases, and 15 bases lay in between. The CDR3 is 15 amino acids. This clone was observed once. The antigen remains unidentified. The sequence derives from a human donor who was the organ donor for an intestinal transplant. Sequencing was performed on unstimulated CD4+ T cells sorted from spleen or lymph node cells, taken before transplant. The chain carries TRBV5-5 and TRBJ2-3, with D possibly being TRBD1 (6 bases). Here the CDR3 reads CASSWGPDKADTQYF. The CDR3 region has the DNA TGTGCCAGCAGCTGGGGGCCGGACAAGGCAGATACGCAGTATTTT.